Below, one T cell receptor (beta chain) is given with its context. Its antigen is still unknown. One end of the junction varies from germline; a read error may be responsible. Primers: 60 Vbeta forward and 13 Jbeta reverse. Sequencing was performed with immunoSEQ multiplex PCR; in TCRdb, only in-frame clones are kept and a portion is missing. The top ten clones hold about 11% of a sample with roughly 120,000 clones, roughly four fifths of them seen once. CDR1 and CDR2 from the germline V gene are SNHLY and FYNNEI. The CDR3 length is 15 residues. This sample was included in a study of cytomegalovirus exposure and HLA in healthy donors. Findings and caveats of the study: TRBV6-2, TRBV6-3 and some other V segments were unresolvable in 87-base-pair reads. A missense DCLRE1C variant was associated with V- and J-gene trimming of TCR beta chains in a later analysis, and an independent cohort replicated the association.

This clonotype originated in a male donor in good health and CMV-seropositive. The sequenced sample was PBMCs. The chain employs TRBV2 and TRBJ2-4, with a possible D match to TRBD2 (6 bases). The CDR3 nucleotides are TGTGCCAGCAGTGTAGACAGTGGAGGGCTAAACAGTCAGTACTTC. Residues: CASSVDSGGLNSQYF.